These T cell receptor beta chains were read from a single sample in a study of control samples from healthy donors and cancer patients. Here immunoSEQ multiplex PCR was the method, and the copy in TCRdb shows in-frame clones only, minus some. Seen here are approximately 150,000 clones, about nine tenths observed once, and the top ten hold just under 5%. Material: blood. These receptors were taken from a man younger than 40 in good health. Each CDR3 is given with its conserved first and last residue. The order of the fields is V gene, J gene, CDR3 protein.

V: TRBV3-1/TRBV3-2
J: TRBJ1-1
CDR3: CASTRKGGGTEAFF

V: TRBV27
J: TRBJ2-3
CDR3: CASSFYRQSGGTDTQYF

V: TRBV5-6
J: TRBJ2-1
CDR3: CASSLNYNEQFF

V: TRBV5-1
J: TRBJ2-3
CDR3: CASSGMTSGGAGPTPPDTQYF

V: TRBV5-6
J: TRBJ1-5
CDR3: CASTRRTGFNQPQHF

V: TRBV20-1
J: TRBJ2-2
CDR3: CSAGNTGELFF

V: TRBV24-1
J: TRBJ1-1
CDR3: CATSDYPGGGAFF

V: TRBV29-1
J: TRBJ1-1
CDR3: CSAHIRAEAFF

V: TRBV5-4
J: TRBJ1-5
CDR3: CASSPGPRNQPQHF

V: TRBV15
J: TRBJ2-5
CDR3: CATSTRTGGLETQYF

V: TRBV7-2
J: TRBJ2-7
CDR3: CASSLLGAGGDYEQYF

V: TRBV13
J: TRBJ1-5
CDR3: CASSLGAGYNQPQHF

V: TRBV3-1/TRBV3-2
J: TRBJ1-1
CDR3: CASSPHQNTEAFF

V: TRBV3-1/TRBV3-2
J: TRBJ2-3
CDR3: CASSQESGTGGSTDTQYF

V: TRBV7-9
J: TRBJ2-7
CDR3: CASSLEGPYEQYF

V: TRBV11-3
J: TRBJ2-1
CDR3: CASSPKRASGSNEQFF

V: TRBV2
J: TRBJ2-5
CDR3: CASSSDRYQETQYF

V: TRBV6-6
J: TRBJ2-5
CDR3: CASSPGNIGQYF

V: TRBV28
J: TRBJ1-5
CDR3: CASSRSQPQHF

V: TRBV12-5
J: TRBJ2-7
CDR3: CASGLVGTAPGLAVSYEQYF

V: TRBV18
J: TRBJ1-2
CDR3: CASSQTGNPNYGYTF

V: TRBV18
J: TRBJ1-4
CDR3: CASSPWTGSAEKLFF

V: TRBV4-3
J: TRBJ1-4
CDR3: CASSQEGGGPEKLFF

V: TRBV6-6
J: TRBJ2-1
CDR3: CASSPQWEGAVYNEQFF

V: TRBV7-2
J: TRBJ1-1
CDR3: CASSTRRGLVEAFF

V: TRBV24-1
J: TRBJ2-3
CDR3: CATSDLVGPNTQYF

V: TRBV27
J: TRBJ1-4
CDR3: CASRRRTLDEKLFF

V: TRBV15
J: TRBJ2-3
CDR3: CATSRDKSTSFTDTQYF

V: TRBV6-4
J: TRBJ2-1
CDR3: CASSEDTYNEQFF

V: TRBV6-5
J: TRBJ2-1
CDR3: CATSRGPNEQFF

V: TRBV29-1
J: TRBJ1-1
CDR3: CSVGKASMNTEAFF

V: TRBV27
J: TRBJ2-7
CDR3: CASRPRGISSYEQYF

V: TRBV7-2
J: TRBJ2-7
CDR3: CASSYEYEQYF

V: TRBV2
J: TRBJ1-2
CDR3: CASSMGNYGYTF

V: TRBV19
J: TRBJ2-2
CDR3: CASRRPRDGTGELFF

V: TRBV10-3
J: TRBJ1-1
CDR3: CAISESKQNGNTEAFF

V: TRBV12-3/TRBV12-4
J: TRBJ1-6
CDR3: CASSLSESPLHF

V: TRBV6-5
J: TRBJ2-1
CDR3: CASRRLAGLYNEQFF

V: TRBV4-3
J: TRBJ1-6
CDR3: CASSQGGQGFSPLHF

V: TRBV9
J: TRBJ2-1
CDR3: CASSETGTGGLYEQFF

V: TRBV29-1
J: TRBJ2-7
CDR3: CSVDLWGEDEQYF

V: TRBV18
J: TRBJ2-1
CDR3: CASLQSVGNEQFF

V: TRBV5-1
J: TRBJ1-1
CDR3: CASSLRAGGENTEAFF

V: TRBV7-9
J: TRBJ2-7
CDR3: CASSSTGGWGPQYF

V: TRBV3-1/TRBV3-2
J: TRBJ1-1
CDR3: CASSQDGRGPENTEAFF

V: TRBV3-1/TRBV3-2
J: TRBJ2-1
CDR3: CASSPRTSGNNEQFF

V: TRBV18
J: TRBJ2-1
CDR3: CASSPQLGTGVSLNEQFF

V: TRBV6-5
J: TRBJ1-6
CDR3: CATQLGQLNSPLHF

V: TRBV4-2
J: TRBJ1-6
CDR3: CASSQERRVDSPLHF